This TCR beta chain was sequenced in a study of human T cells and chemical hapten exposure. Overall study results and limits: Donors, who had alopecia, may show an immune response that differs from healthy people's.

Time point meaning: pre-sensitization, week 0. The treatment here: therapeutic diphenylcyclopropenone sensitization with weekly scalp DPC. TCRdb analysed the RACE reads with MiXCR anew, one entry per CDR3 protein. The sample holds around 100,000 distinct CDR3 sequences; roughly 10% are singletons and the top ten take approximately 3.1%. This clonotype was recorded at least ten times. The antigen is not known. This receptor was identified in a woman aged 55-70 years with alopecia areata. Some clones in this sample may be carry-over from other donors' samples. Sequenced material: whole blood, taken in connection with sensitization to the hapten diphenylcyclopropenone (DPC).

CDR3 in DNA: TGTGCCAGTAGTATCTCTAGCGGGGCTACCGGGGAGCTGTTTTTT. This encodes CASSISSGATGELFF. This chain uses TRBV19 with TRBJ2-2; 9 bases fit TRBD2. Germline trimming cut 3 bases from V and 5 bases from J; bases unmatched to any gene: 4. Germline loops: CDR1 LNHDA, CDR2 SQIVND (reference sequence). The CDR3 consists of 15 residues.